The present T cell receptor (beta chain) was sequenced within a study of T cell repertoires in cytomegalovirus infection. Study background: Peptides in the study included HLA-C-restricted and HLA-B-restricted CMV epitopes. CMV infection together with matching HLA type was indicated by public TCR beta signatures. General study findings and limits: Identification of carriers of CMV plus the relevant HLA was achieved through cumulative public TCR beta family frequency.

Notes on this clonotype: Its antigen is not identified. An end of the junction does not agree with germline; a read error may underlie this.

TCRdb reanalysed the reads using MiXCR and keeps one entry per CDR3 protein. The sample includes about 900,000 distinct CDR3 sequences, 30% to 40% of them seen just once. Germline CDR1 is LNHNV and CDR2 is YYDKDF (reference sequence). The CDR3 has 16 amino acids. The source material was cultured CD8+ T cells from PBMCs, sampled from culture after CMV antigen stimulation. The J gene is TRBJ2-5, the V gene TRBV15; 7 nucleotides agree with TRBD2. The TCR comes from a human donor in good health (CMV status not recorded). Some clones in this sample may be carry-over from other donors' samples. The CDR3 DNA reads as TGTGCCACCAGCAGAGATGAGAGGGGACTAACGGAGACCAAGTACTTC. The encoded protein is CATSRDERGLTETKYF.